This T cell receptor beta chain was captured in a study of CD8 T cells in ankylosing spondylitis. Study-level points and caveats: Blood from ankylosing spondylitis patients appeared to carry a characteristic roughly 8-variant TCR beta motif.

By quantitative 5'-RACE with molecular barcodes, the TCR beta libraries were made. MiXCR, applied by TCRdb to the 5' RACE reads, yields one record per CDR3 protein. Of 250,000 to 400,000 distinct CDR3 sequences in the sample, 9.5% to 13% were seen once. This clonotype has ten or more counts. The antigen remains unidentified. Trimming removed 1 base from V and 7 bases from J, with 15 bases in between. Germline-derived CDR1 and CDR2 are SGHRS and YFSETQ. The CDR3 totals 15 residues. Sequencing was done on a sample of blood, either unsorted or a sorted T cell fraction (not recorded which). The TCR was taken from a female donor with ankylosing spondylitis or in good health (not recorded which). The rearrangement links TRBV5-1 to TRBJ2-1; either TRBD1 or TRBD2 may supply D (6 bases each). CDR3: CASSLRSGGGNEQFF. Written as DNA, the CDR3 is TGCGCCAGCAGCTTGCGGAGTGGAGGGGGTAATGAGCAGTTCTTC.